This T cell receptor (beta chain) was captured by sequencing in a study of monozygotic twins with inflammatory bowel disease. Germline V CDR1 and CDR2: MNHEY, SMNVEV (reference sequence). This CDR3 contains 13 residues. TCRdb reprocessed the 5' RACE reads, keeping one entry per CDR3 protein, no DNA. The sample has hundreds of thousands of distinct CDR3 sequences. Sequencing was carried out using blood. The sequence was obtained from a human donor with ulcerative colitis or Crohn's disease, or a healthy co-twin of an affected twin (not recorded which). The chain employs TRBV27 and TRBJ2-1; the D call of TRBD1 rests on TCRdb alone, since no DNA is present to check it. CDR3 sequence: CASSWYVGGEQFF.